Sequencing of this TCR beta chain was carried out in a study of CD8 T cells in Susac syndrome. Random hexamers served to reverse transcribe roughly 0.5 to 1 ug RNA. MiXCR was run by TCRdb on the immunoSEQ multiplex PCR reads, yielding one entry per CDR3 protein. The data contain some 180,000 distinct CDR3 sequences, around 94% of them singletons. This CDR3 has 12 amino acids. Trimming stripped 0 bases from V and 7 bases from J, with 4 bases between. Germline CDR1 reads SGHTA; CDR2 reads FQGNSA. The TCR sequence derives from a human donor with Susac syndrome. The chain joins TRBV7-2 to TRBJ1-5; D is ambiguous. Sequences were obtained from CD4+ T cells from PBMCs. This CDR3 is CASSLAGQPQHF. As DNA, the CDR3 is TGTGCCAGCAGCTTAGCGGGACAGCCCCAGCATTTT.